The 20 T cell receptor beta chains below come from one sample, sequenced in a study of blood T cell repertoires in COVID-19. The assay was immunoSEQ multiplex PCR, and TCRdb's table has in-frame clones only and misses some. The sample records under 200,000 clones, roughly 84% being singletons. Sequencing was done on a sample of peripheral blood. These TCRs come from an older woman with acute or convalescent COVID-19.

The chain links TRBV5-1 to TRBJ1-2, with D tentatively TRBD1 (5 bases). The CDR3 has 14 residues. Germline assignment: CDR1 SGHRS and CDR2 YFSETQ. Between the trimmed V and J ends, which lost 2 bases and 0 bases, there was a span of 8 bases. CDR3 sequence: CASSLLTANYGYTF. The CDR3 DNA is TGCGCCAGCAGCTTATTGACAGCTAACTATGGCTACACCTTC.

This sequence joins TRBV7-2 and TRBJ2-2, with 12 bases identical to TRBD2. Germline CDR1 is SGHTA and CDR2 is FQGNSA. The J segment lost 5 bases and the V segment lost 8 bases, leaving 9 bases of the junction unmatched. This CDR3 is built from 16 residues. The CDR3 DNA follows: TGTGCCAGCCCGACCAGGCTAGCGGGGGGGACCGGGGAGCTGTTTTTT. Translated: CASPTRLAGGTGELFF.

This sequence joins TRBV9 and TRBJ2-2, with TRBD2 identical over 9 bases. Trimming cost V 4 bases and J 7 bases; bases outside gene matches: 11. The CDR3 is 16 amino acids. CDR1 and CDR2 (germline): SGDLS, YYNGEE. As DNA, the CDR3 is TGTGCCAGCAGCCCATCGGCGGGGGGGCAAGGCGGGGAGCTGTTTTTT. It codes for CASSPSAGGQGGELFF.

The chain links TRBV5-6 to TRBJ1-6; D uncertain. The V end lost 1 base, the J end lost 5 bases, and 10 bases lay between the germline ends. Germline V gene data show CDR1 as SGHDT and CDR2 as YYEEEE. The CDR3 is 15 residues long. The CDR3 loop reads CASSLLAADNSPLHF. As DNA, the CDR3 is TGTGCCAGCAGCTTGTTAGCAGCTGATAATTCACCCCTCCACTTT. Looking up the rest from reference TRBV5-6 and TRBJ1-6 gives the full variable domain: DAGVTQSPTHLIKTRGQQVTLRCSPKSGHDTVSWYQQALGQGPQFIFQYYEEEERQRGNFPDRFSGHQFPNYSSELNVNALLLGDSALYLCASSLLAADNSPLHFGNGTRLTVT.

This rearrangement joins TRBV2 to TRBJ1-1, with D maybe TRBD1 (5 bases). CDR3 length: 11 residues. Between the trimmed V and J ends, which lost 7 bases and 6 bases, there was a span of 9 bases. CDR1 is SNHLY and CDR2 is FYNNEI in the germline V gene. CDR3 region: CASTLRAEAFF. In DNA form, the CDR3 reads TGTGCCAGCACCCTCAGGGCTGAAGCTTTCTTT. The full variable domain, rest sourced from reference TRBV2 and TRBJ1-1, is EPEVTQTPSHQVTQMGQEVILRCVPISNHLYFYWYRQILGQKVEFLVSFYNNEISEKSEIFDDQFSVERPDGSNFTLKIRSTKLEDSAMYFCASTLRAEAFFGQGTRLTVV.

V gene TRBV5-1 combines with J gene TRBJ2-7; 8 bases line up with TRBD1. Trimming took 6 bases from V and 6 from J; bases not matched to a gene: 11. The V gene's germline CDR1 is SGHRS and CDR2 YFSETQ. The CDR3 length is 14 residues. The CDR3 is CASINRDRSREQYF. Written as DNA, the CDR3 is TGCGCCAGCATCAACCGGGACAGGTCCCGCGAGCAGTACTTC. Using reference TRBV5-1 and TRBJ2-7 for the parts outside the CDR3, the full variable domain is KAGVTQTPRYLIKTRGQQVTLSCSPISGHRSVSWYQQTPGQGLQFLFEYFSETQRNKGNFPGRFSGRQFSNSRSEMNVSTLELGDSALYLCASINRDRSREQYFGPGTRLTVT.

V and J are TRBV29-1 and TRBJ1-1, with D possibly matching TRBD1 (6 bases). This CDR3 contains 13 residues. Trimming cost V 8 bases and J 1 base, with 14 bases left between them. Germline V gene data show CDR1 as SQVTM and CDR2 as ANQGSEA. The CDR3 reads CSLRRQENTEAFF. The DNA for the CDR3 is TGCAGCCTCAGAAGACAGGAGAACACTGAAGCTTTCTTT. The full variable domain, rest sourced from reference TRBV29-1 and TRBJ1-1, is SAVISQKPSRDICQRGTSLTIQCQVDSQVTMMFWYRQQPGQSLTLIATANQGSEATYESGFVIDKFPISRPNLTFSTLTVSNMSPEDSSIYLCSLRRQENTEAFFGQGTRLTVV.

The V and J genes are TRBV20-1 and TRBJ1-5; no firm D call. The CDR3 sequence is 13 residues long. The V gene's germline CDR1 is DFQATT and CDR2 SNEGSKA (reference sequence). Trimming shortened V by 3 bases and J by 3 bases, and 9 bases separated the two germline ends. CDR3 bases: TGCAGTGCTAGTTATGGAGCCAATCAGCCCCAGCATTTT. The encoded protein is CSASYGANQPQHF.

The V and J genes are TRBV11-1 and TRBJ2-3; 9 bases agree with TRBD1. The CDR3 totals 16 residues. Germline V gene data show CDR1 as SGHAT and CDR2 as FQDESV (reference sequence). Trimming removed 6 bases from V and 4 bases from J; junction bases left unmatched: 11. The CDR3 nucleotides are TGTGCCAGCAGTCTACACCCGACAGGGGGGGCAGATACGCAGTATTTT. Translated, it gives CASSLHPTGGADTQYF.

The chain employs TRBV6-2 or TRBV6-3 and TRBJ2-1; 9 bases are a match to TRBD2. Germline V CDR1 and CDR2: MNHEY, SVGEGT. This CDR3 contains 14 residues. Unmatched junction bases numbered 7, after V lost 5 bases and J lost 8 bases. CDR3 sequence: CASSPGTSLYEQFF. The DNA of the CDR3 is TGTGCCAGCAGTCCCGGGACTAGCTTGTATGAGCAGTTCTTC.

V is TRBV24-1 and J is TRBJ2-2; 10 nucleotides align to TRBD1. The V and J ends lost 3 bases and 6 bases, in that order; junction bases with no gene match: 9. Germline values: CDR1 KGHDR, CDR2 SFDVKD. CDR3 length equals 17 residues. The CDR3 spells CATSDPRQGAVAGELFF. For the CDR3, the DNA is TGTGCCACCAGTGATCCTCGACAGGGGGCTGTGGCCGGGGAGCTGTTTTTT.

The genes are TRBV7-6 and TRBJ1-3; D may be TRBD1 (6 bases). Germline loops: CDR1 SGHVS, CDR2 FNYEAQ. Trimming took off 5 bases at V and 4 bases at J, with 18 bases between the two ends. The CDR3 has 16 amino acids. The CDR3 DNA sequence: TGTGCCAGCAGCCAGGCCCTAGGGGGAGCAGGAAACACCATATATTTT. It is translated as CASSQALGGAGNTIYF.

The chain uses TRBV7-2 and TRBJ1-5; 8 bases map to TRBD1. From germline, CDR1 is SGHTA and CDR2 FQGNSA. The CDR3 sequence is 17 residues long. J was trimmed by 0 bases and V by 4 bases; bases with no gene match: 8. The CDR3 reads CASSSQGAGHSNQPQHF. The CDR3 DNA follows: TGTGCCAGCAGCTCCCAGGGGGCGGGACATAGCAATCAGCCCCAGCATTTT.

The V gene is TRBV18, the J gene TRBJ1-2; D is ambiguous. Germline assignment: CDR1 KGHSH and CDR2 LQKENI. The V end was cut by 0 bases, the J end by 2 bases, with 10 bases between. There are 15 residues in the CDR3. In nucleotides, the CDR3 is TGTGCCAGCTCACCACCCGCGAAAGCCAACTATGGCTACACCTTC. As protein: CASSPPAKANYGYTF.

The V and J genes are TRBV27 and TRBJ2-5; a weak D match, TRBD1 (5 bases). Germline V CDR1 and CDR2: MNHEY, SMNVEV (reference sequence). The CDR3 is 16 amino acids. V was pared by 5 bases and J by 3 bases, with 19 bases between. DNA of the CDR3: TGTGCCAGCAGTCCCGGCCAAACGACAGCCAAAGAGACCCAGTACTTC. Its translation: CASSPGQTTAKETQYF.

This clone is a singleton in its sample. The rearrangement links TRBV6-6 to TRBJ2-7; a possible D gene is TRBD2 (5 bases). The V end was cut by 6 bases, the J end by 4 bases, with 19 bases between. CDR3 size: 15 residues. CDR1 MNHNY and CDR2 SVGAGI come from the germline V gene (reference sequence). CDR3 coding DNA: TGTGCCAGCAGCCCCCCCCCAAAAGAGGGTTACGAGCAGTACTTC. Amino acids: CASSPPPKEGYEQYF.

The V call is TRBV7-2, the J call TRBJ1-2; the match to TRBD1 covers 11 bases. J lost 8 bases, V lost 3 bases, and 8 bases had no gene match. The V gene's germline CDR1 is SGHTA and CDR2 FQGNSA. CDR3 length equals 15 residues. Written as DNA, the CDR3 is TGTGCCAGCAGCTTCCCGGGACAGGGGGTTTTCGGCTACACCTTC. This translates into CASSFPGQGVFGYTF.

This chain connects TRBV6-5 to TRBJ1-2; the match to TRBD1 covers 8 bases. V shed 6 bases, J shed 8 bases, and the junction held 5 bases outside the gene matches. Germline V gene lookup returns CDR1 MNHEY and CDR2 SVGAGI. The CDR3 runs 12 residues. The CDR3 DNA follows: TGTGCCAGCAGCAGGACAGGGTTGGGCTACACCTTC. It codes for CASSRTGLGYTF.

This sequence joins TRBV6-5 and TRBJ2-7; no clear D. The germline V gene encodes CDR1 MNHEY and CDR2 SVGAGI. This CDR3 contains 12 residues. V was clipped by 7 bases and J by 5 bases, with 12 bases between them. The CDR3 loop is CASTERLNEQYF. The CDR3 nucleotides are TGTGCCAGCACAGAACGCTTGAACGAGCAGTACTTC.

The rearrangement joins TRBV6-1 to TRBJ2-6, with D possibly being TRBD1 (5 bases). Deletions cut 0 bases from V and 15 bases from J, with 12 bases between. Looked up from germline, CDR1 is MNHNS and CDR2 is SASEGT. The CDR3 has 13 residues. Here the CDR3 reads CASSEAWGVGLTF. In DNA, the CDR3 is TGTGCCAGCAGTGAAGCCTGGGGCGTAGGCCTGACTTTC.